Each of the 27 T cell receptor beta chains below was sequenced from the same sample in a study of shared clonotypes between healthy human individuals. Clones were read by immunoSEQ multiplex PCR, and TCRdb kept only the in-frame ones, dropping some. The sample shows roughly 2.1 million clones, about 92% of them seen only once. Cells designated naive CD8 were CD45RO-negative and were positively selected for CCR7, with terminally differentiated effector memory CD45RA+ cells excluded. The material sequenced was naive CD8+ T cells from PBMCs. These receptors were taken from a man younger than 35 in good health. Some clones in this sample may be carry-over from other donors' samples.

V is TRBV28 and J is TRBJ2-3; TRBD1 aligns across 8 bases. CDR3 length: 15 residues. V lost 5 bases to trimming and J lost 0 bases; unmatched junction nucleotides: 4. From germline, CDR1 is MDHEN and CDR2 SYDVKM. The CDR3 region has the DNA TGTGCCAGCAGTGAGGACAGGGCTAGCACAGATACGCAGTATTTT. Translating it yields CASSEDRASTDTQYF.

This chain connects TRBV29-1 to TRBJ1-2; 9 nucleotides match TRBD1. The V gene's germline CDR1 is SQVTM and CDR2 ANQGSEA. Germline trimming cut 6 bases from V and 7 bases from J; bases unmatched to any gene: 9. The CDR3 spans 13 residues. CDR3 nucleotides: TGCAGCGTAGAGGGACAGGGAAAAGGTGGCTACACCTTC. This encodes CSVEGQGKGGYTF.

The chain uses TRBV7-9 and TRBJ2-5; no reliable D call. CDR3 length: 17 amino acids. V dropped 1 base and J dropped 0 bases, with 15 bases sitting between them. Looked up from germline, CDR1 is SEHNR and CDR2 is FQNEAQ (reference sequence). The CDR3 spells CASSLDYSQQYQETQYF. The CDR3 DNA reads TGTGCCAGCAGCTTAGATTACAGCCAACAGTACCAAGAGACCCAGTACTTC.

The V and J genes are TRBV27 and TRBJ2-2; the D gene is possibly TRBD2 (5 bases). The germline V gene has CDR1 MNHEY and CDR2 SMNVEV (reference sequence). The V and J ends lost 6 bases and 0 bases respectively, with 14 bases between them. The CDR3 totals 16 residues. CDR3 nucleotides: TGTGCCAGCAGACCTTTGGAGGCACCGAACACCGGGGAGCTGTTTTTT. Its translation is CASRPLEAPNTGELFF.

The gene calls are TRBV7-2 and TRBJ2-5; 8 positions match TRBD1. With 1 base clipped from V and 4 bases from J, the junction kept 5 bases outside the gene matches. The CDR3 has 15 residues. In germline, CDR1 is SGHTA, CDR2 FQGNSA. In nucleotides, the CDR3 is TGTGCCAGCAGCTTAGTGGCAGGGGGCTTAGAGACCCAGTACTTC. Translation: CASSLVAGGLETQYF.

The V and J genes are TRBV5-1 and TRBJ1-2, with D tentatively TRBD1 (5 bases). The CDR3 runs 14 residues. V shed 0 bases and J shed 4 bases, with 10 bases lying between them. Germline V gives CDR1 SGHRS, CDR2 YFSETQ. The CDR3 nucleotides read TGCGCCAGCAGCTTGGCCCCCAGGGCCTATGGCTACACCTTC. Protein sequence: CASSLAPRAYGYTF.

This rearrangement joins TRBV28 to TRBJ2-7, with a tentative D call TRBD2 (6 bases). The CDR3 contains 16 residues. Germline assignment: CDR1 MDHEN and CDR2 SYDVKM. The ends were cut back, 1 base at V and 4 bases at J, with 17 bases in the middle. The DNA for the CDR3 is TGTGCCAGCAGTTTATCTCTTGGAGGGAGGTTATACGAGCAGTACTTC. Protein sequence: CASSLSLGGRLYEQYF.

The J gene is TRBJ2-7, the V gene TRBV15; D perhaps matches TRBD1 (6 bases). CDR3 length: 15 amino acids. Germline V gene lookup returns CDR1 LNHNV and CDR2 YYDKDF (reference sequence). Trimming shortened V by 2 bases and J by 2 bases, and 13 bases separated the two germline ends. DNA for the CDR3: TGTGCCACCAGCAGACCGGACAGCCAGCCCTACGAGCAGTACTTC. Protein sequence: CATSRPDSQPYEQYF.

The V and J genes are TRBV27 and TRBJ1-2; no firm D call. The germline V and J ends were trimmed by 5 bases and 4 bases, with 14 bases remaining between them. The CDR3 loop spans 14 amino acids. Germline V CDR1 and CDR2: MNHEY, SMNVEV (reference sequence). Written as DNA, the CDR3 is TGTGCCAGCAGTCGGTCGGAATCGGGCTATGGCTACACCTTC. Protein sequence: CASSRSESGYGYTF.

Comments on this clone: One end of the junction varies from germline; a read error may be responsible. V gene TRBV6-5 combines with J gene TRBJ1-1; tentative D call: TRBD1 (6 bases). The CDR3 sequence is 15 residues long. Germline V gene sequence: CDR1 MNHEY, CDR2 SVGAGI. The CDR3 sequence is CASSYFTGPGTEAFF. CDR3 DNA: TGTGCCAGCAGCTACTTTACAGGGCCGGGCACTGAAGCTTTCTTT.

The rearrangement joins TRBV27 to TRBJ2-7; D gene ambiguous. Germline assignment: CDR1 MNHEY and CDR2 SMNVEV (reference sequence). This CDR3 comprises 14 residues. V dropped 5 bases and J dropped 3 bases, with 14 bases sitting between them. The CDR3 DNA is TGTGCCAGCAGTCATCTTTCAGTAAACTACGAGCAGTACTTC. Its protein is CASSHLSVNYEQYF.

In the case of this clone: This sample includes further DNA sequences coding for the same CDR3. This sequence joins TRBV9 and TRBJ2-7, with D possibly being TRBD1 or TRBD2 (5 bases each). This CDR3 spans 15 amino acids. Trimming stripped 0 bases from V and 4 bases from J, with 14 bases between. CDR1 is SGDLS and CDR2 is YYNGEE in the germline V gene. The CDR3 loop reads CASSVGGGSGYEQYF. Here the CDR3 DNA reads TGTGCCAGCAGCGTAGGTGGCGGGTCAGGGTACGAGCAGTACTTC.

This rearrangement joins TRBV9 to TRBJ1-4; tentative D call: TRBD1 (5 bases). The CDR3 totals 15 residues. The V gene lost 4 bases and the J gene lost 0 bases, with 10 bases spanning the gap. CDR1 and CDR2 from the germline V gene are SGDLS and YYNGEE. The CDR3, as DNA: TGTGCCAGCAGCTTACAGGATACAACTAATGAAAAACTGTTTTTT. This codes for CASSLQDTTNEKLFF.

This clone was found once. The CDR3 loop is CASRNQETQYF. CDR3 coding DNA: TGCGCCAGCAGGAACCAAGAGACCCAGTACTTC. The chain combines TRBV23-1 with TRBJ2-5; D is ambiguous. TRBV23-1 counts as an open reading frame of uncertain function. This CDR3 contains 11 residues. The V end lost 6 bases, the J end lost 0 bases, and 2 bases lay between the germline ends.

The chain carries TRBV6-1 and TRBJ1-1, with a tentative D call TRBD1 (6 bases). Germline CDR1 is MNHNS and CDR2 is SASEGT. The CDR3 totals 12 residues. V lost 11 bases to trimming and J lost 3 bases, with 13 bases between them. The CDR3 DNA is TGTGCCGGCGCAGGGGCCGACACTGAAGCTTTCTTT. It translates to CAGAGADTEAFF.

This sequence joins TRBV9 and TRBJ1-1; TRBD1 aligns across 9 bases. This CDR3 spans 13 amino acids. V was pared by 5 bases and J by 6 bases, with 5 bases of the junction left unmatched. Germline CDR1 is SGDLS and CDR2 is YYNGEE. Here the CDR3 DNA reads TGTGCCAGCAGGCGGGACAGGGACGCTGAAGCTTTCTTT. Its protein is CASRRDRDAEAFF.

The chain employs TRBV4-1 and TRBJ2-2; 7 nucleotides agree with TRBD1. From germline, CDR1 is MGHRA and CDR2 YSYEKL. J was trimmed by 4 bases and V by 5 bases; bases with no gene match: 10. The length of the CDR3 is 16 residues. The CDR3 DNA reads TGCGCCAGCAGCTTACAGGGGCACCCGAGCACCGGGGAGCTGTTTTTT. It codes for CASSLQGHPSTGELFF.

This chain links TRBV7-9 with TRBJ2-1; 9 bases map to TRBD2. Trimming cost V 5 bases and J 6 bases; bases outside gene matches: 8. Germline assignment: CDR1 SEHNR and CDR2 FQNEAQ (reference sequence). The CDR3 length is 15 residues. The CDR3 loop reads CASSPAGGRVNEQFF. In DNA, the CDR3 is TGTGCCAGCAGCCCGGCGGGCGGGAGGGTCAATGAGCAGTTCTTC. Using reference TRBV7-9 and TRBJ2-1 for the parts outside the CDR3, the full variable domain is DTGVSQNPRHKITKRGQNVTFRCDPISEHNRLYWYRQTLGQGPEFLTYFQNEAQLEKSRLLSDRFSAERPKGSFSTLEIQRTEQGDSAMYLCASSPAGGRVNEQFFGPGTRLTVL.

The genes are TRBV2 and TRBJ1-1, with D possibly matching TRBD1 (5 bases). The CDR3 has 12 residues. Trimming shortened V by 6 bases and J by 6 bases, and 11 bases separated the two germline ends. CDR1 is SNHLY, CDR2 FYNNEI, per germline. CDR3 amino acids: CASRAGSAEAFF. CDR3 nucleotide sequence: TGTGCCAGCAGGGCAGGGAGCGCTGAAGCTTTCTTT. Variable domain in full (rest from reference TRBV2 and TRBJ1-1): EPEVTQTPSHQVTQMGQEVILRCVPISNHLYFYWYRQILGQKVEFLVSFYNNEISEKSEIFDDQFSVERPDGSNFTLKIRSTKLEDSAMYFCASRAGSAEAFFGQGTRLTVV.

The CDR3 DNA sequence: TGTGCCAGCAGCTACGAACAGGGGTACGAGCAGTACTTC. Protein sequence: CASSYEQGYEQYF. The chain has TRBV7-8 and TRBJ2-7; 7 positions match TRBD1. In germline, CDR1 is SGHVS, CDR2 FQNEAQ. Trimming took 4 bases from V and 4 from J; bases not matched to a gene: 4. This CDR3 spans 13 amino acids. Supplemented by reference TRBV7-8 and TRBJ2-7, the full variable domain reads GAGVSQSPRYKVAKRGQDVALRCDPISGHVSLFWYQQALGQGPEFLTYFQNEAQLDKSGLPSDRFFAERPEGSVSTLKIQRTQQEDSAVYLCASSYEQGYEQYFGPGTRLTVT.

This chain connects TRBV5-6 to TRBJ2-7, with D unresolved. Trimming removed 0 bases at V and 3 bases at J, with 7 bases between. This CDR3 has 13 residues. The germline V gene encodes CDR1 SGHDT and CDR2 YYEEEE. This CDR3 is CASSLAAFYEQYF. CDR3 sequence (DNA): TGTGCCAGCAGCTTGGCAGCTTTCTACGAGCAGTACTTC.

About this clone itself: This sample also contains other DNA sequences that code for the same CDR3. The genes are TRBV15 and TRBJ2-1; TRBD2 matches 7 bases. J lost 6 bases, V lost 1 base, and 6 bases had no gene match. Looked up from germline, CDR1 is LNHNV and CDR2 is YYDKDF (reference sequence). This CDR3 comprises 15 residues. CDR3 DNA sequence: TGTGCCACCAGCAGAGGAGCGGGACGGGGCAATGAGCAGTTCTTC. This translates into CATSRGAGRGNEQFF.

This chain connects TRBV27 to TRBJ2-7, with 8 bases matching TRBD2. CDR3 size: 15 residues. The germline V gene has CDR1 MNHEY and CDR2 SMNVEV (reference sequence). The J segment lost 3 bases and the V segment lost 5 bases, leaving 9 bases of the junction unmatched. As DNA, the CDR3 is TGTGCCAGCAGTCCACATTTAGCGGGGATCTACGAGCAGTACTTC. This gives the protein CASSPHLAGIYEQYF.

This clone was seen only once. The CDR3 spells CALQEDRSATQYF. The CDR3 DNA is TGTGCGCTCCAAGAGGACAGGAGTGCGACCCAGTACTTC. The rearrangement uses TRBV7-9 and TRBJ2-5; 7 nucleotides line up with TRBD1. The CDR3 sequence is 13 residues long. Per germline, CDR1 SEHNR and CDR2 FQNEAQ (reference sequence).

This chain links TRBV15 with TRBJ2-4; 7 bases match TRBD2. The J segment lost 6 bases and the V segment lost 4 bases, leaving 3 bases of the junction unmatched. The CDR3 runs 13 residues. Looked up from germline, CDR1 is LNHNV and CDR2 is YYDKDF (reference sequence). CDR3 DNA sequence: TGTGCCACCAGCACAGCGGGAAGAAACATTCAGTACTTC. This gives the protein CATSTAGRNIQYF.

The chain uses TRBV7-9 and TRBJ1-1; D not certain. The V gene lost 0 bases and the J gene lost 1 base, with 6 bases spanning the gap. This CDR3 has 14 residues. Germline CDR1 reads SEHNR; CDR2 reads FQNEAQ (reference sequence). CDR3 sequence reads: CASSLARGNTEAFF. Here the CDR3 DNA reads TGTGCCAGCAGCTTAGCTCGGGGGAACACTGAAGCTTTCTTT.

This clone was recorded once. The chain employs TRBV7-8 and TRBJ2-1; tentatively, D is TRBD1 or TRBD2 (6 bases each). The CDR3 has 17 residues. The germline V and J ends were trimmed by 5 bases and 0 bases, with 17 bases remaining between them. Germline loops: CDR1 SGHVS, CDR2 FQNEAQ. The CDR3 DNA follows: TGTGCCAGCAGCCCCCATAGGGGGGCGAGCTCCTACAATGAGCAGTTCTTC. Translation gives CASSPHRGASSYNEQFF.